This TCR beta chain was identified in a study of Ad26.COV2.S vaccination and SARS-CoV-2 variants. For the study at large: Recipients of Ad26.COV2.S got it intramuscularly, once or twice 56 days apart. Study results and limitations: Possible underestimation of total T cell responses by the TCR breadth and depth analyses was noted. Placebo recipients had lower spike-specific TCR breadth than vaccine recipients. Reports say spike-specific CD8+ and CD4+ T cell responses covered substantial breadth after vaccination.

The treatment was: over 15 received Ad26.COV2.S at low or high dose, single or two shots; roughly 5 received placebo; per-sample allocation not given. Sample collection was performed on day 63 after the first vaccine or placebo injection. Produced via immunoSEQ multiplex PCR; TCRdb's table is partial and in-frame only. Of roughly 300,000 clones in the sample, 88% are singletons; the top ten hold 6.4%. As regards this clone: As yet, its antigen is unknown.

The CDR3 runs 17 residues. Specimen: peripheral blood, collected in a trial of Ad26.COV2.S vaccine versus placebo. The sequence was obtained from a person between 18 and 60 years old who received the Ad26.COV2.S COVID-19 vaccine or a placebo. The chain links TRBV21-1 to TRBJ1-1; the listed D gene, TRBD1, was not tested against the DNA. TRBV21-1 is described as a pseudogene. The CDR3, as DNA: TGTGCCAGCAGCAAATGCCAGGGGTTCTCATTTCACACTGAAGCTTTCTTT. Amino acid sequence: CASSKCQGFSFHTEAFF.